This T cell receptor beta chain comes out of a study of blood T cell repertoires in COVID-19. Some clones are missing from TCRdb's copy, which holds only in-frame ones; the method was immunoSEQ multiplex PCR. Seen here are fewer than 200,000 clones, about 80% observed once, and the top ten hold around 5.2%. The sequence was obtained from a woman aged 55-70 years with acute COVID-19. The sequenced sample was PBMCs or T cells enriched from blood (not recorded which).

The CDR3 protein is CASSSRTGTDTQYF. The CDR3 DNA sequence: TGTGCCAGCAGCTCACGGACAGGCACAGATACGCAGTATTTT. The chain combines TRBV28 with TRBJ2-3, with D possibly being TRBD1 (6 bases). The ends were cut back, 6 bases at V and 1 base at J, with 11 bases in the middle. Germline V gene lookup returns CDR1 MDHEN and CDR2 SYDVKM. The length of the CDR3 is 14 residues.